This TCR beta chain originates from a study of vaccination effects on CD4 cells after COVID-19. General study results and limits: Substantial clonal contraction characterized both infection- and vaccine-induced clones late after vaccination.

The repertoire was sequenced with immunoSEQ multiplex PCR; TCRdb's copy has only in-frame clones and lacks some. Among fewer than 65,000 clones listed, about four fifths were seen once. Ahead of sequencing, the ViraFEST assay grew antigen-specific CD4+ T cells using viral peptide pools. Once cultured for under 11 days, the cells underwent separation to obtain CD4+ T cells. Nucleocapsid antibodies were negative in the vaccine recipients, who had never had SARS-CoV-2 infection. A few million PBMC were seeded per well and grown in the presence of roughly 10 IU/ml IL-2 and 8.5 to 10 ug/ml peptides. IL-2 medium was substituted for half the medium on days 3 and 7. Note on this clone: Its cognate antigen is unknown.

With 3 bases removed from V and 0 bases from J, the gap between germline ends came to 17 bases. This CDR3 contains 18 residues. Germline values: CDR1 KGHDR, CDR2 SFDVKD. The chain links TRBV24-1 to TRBJ2-1, with D perhaps given as TRBD1 or TRBD2 (5 bases each). Sequences were derived from CD4+ T cells from PBMCs cultured with HCoV-229E spike peptides, sampled before COVID-19 vaccination. The receptor was derived from a human donor who received a COVID-19 vaccine. In nucleotides, the CDR3 is TGTGCCACCAGTGATACCAGCATGGGGGACGGCTCCTACAATGAGCAGTTCTTC. It yields the protein CATSDTSMGDGSYNEQFF.